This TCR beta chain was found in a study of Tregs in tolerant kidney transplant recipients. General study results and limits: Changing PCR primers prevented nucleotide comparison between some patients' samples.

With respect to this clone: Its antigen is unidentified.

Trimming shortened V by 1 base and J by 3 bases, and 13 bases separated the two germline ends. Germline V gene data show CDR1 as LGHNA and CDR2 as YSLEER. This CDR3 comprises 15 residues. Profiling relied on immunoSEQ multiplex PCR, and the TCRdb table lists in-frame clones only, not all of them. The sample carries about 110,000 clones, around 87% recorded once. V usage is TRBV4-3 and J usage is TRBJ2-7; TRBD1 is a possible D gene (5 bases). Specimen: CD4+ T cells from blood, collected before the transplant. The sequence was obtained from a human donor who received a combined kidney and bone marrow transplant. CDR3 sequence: CASSQGGQGNYEQYF. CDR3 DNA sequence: TGCGCCAGCAGCCAAGGTGGTCAGGGAAACTACGAGCAGTACTTC.